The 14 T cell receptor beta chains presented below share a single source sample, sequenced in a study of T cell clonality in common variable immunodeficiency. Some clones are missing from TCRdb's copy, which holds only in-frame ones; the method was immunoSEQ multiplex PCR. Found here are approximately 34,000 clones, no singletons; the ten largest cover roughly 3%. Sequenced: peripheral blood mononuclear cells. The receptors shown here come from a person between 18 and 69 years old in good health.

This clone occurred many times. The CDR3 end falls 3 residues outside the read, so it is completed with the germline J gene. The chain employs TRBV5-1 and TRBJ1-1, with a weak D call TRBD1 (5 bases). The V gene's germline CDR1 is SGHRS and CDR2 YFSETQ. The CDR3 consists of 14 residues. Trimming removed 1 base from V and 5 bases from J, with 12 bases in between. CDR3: CASSLPGGETEAFF. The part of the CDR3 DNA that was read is TGCGCCAGCAGCTTGCCCGGGGGGGAGACTGAA.

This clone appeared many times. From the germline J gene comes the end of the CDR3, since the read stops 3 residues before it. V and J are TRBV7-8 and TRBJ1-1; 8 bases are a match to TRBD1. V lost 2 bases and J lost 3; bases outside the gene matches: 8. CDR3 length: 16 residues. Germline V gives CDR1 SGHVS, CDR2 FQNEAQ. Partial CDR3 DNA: TGTGCCAGCAGCTTAAAGGGCCGGACAGGGCACACTGAA. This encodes CASSLKGRTGHTE. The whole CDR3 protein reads CASSLKGRTGHTEAFF. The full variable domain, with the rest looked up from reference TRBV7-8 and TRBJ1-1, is GAGVSQSPRYKVAKRGQDVALRCDPISGHVSLFWYQQALGQGPEFLTYFQNEAQLDKSGLPSDRFFAERPEGSVSTLKIQRTQQEDSAVYLCASSLKGRTGHTEAFFGQGTRLTVV.

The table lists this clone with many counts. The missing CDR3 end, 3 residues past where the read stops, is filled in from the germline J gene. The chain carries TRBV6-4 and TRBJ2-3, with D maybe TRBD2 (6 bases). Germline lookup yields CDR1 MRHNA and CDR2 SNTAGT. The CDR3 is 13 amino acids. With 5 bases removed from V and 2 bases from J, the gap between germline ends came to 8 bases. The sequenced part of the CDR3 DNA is TGTGCCAGCAGTCCTAGCGCCACAGATACG. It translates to CASSPSATDT. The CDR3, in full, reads CASSPSATDTQYF.

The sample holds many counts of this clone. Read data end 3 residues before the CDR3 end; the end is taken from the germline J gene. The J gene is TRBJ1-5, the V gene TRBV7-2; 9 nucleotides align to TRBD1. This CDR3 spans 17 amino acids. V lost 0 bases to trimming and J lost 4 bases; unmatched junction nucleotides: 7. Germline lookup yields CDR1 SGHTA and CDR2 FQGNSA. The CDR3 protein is CASSLAEGTGSNQPQHF. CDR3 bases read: TGTGCCAGCAGCTTAGCCGAAGGGACAGGGTCGAATCAGCCC.

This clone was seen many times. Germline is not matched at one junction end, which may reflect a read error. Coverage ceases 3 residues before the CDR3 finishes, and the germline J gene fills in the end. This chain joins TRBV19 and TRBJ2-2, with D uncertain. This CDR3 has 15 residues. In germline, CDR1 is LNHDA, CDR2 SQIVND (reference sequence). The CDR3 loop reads CASSITRQNIGELFF. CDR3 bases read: TGTGCCAGTAGTATCACCCGACAAAACATCGGGGAG. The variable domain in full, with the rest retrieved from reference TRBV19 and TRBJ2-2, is DGGITQSPKYLFRKEGQNVTLSCEQNLNHDAMYWYRQDPGQGLRLIYYSQIVNDFQKGDIAEGYSVSREKKESFPLTVTSAQKNPTAFYLCASSITRQNIGELFFGEGSRLTVL.

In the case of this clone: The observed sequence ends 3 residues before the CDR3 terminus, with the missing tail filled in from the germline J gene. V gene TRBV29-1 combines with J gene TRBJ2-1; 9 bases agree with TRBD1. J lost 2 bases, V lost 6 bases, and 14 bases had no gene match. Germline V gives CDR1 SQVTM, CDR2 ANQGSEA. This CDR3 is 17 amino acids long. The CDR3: CSVTGTGLQRTYNEQFF. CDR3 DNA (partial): TGCAGCGTCACCGGGACAGGGTTGCAGAGAACCTACAATGAG.

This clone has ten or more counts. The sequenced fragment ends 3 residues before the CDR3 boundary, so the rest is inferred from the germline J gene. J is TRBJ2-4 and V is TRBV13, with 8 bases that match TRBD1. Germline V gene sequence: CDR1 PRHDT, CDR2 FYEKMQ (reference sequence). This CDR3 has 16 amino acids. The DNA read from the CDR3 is TGTGCCAGCAGCTCCTACGGGCAGGGGGCGACACCTCGT. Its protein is CASSSYGQGATPR. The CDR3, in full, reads CASSSYGQGATPRQYF.

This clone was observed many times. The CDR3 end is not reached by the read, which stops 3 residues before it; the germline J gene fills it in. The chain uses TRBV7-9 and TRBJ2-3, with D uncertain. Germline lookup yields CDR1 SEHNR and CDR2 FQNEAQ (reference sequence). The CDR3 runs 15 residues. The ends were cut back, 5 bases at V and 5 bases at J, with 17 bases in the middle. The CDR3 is CASSPKRLAVDTQYF. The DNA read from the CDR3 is TGTGCCAGCAGCCCCAAGAGGTTAGCTGTAGATACG. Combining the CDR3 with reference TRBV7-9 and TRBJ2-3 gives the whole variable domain DTGVSQNPRHKITKRGQNVTFRCDPISEHNRLYWYRQTLGQGPEFLTYFQNEAQLEKSRLLSDRFSAERPKGSFSTLEIQRTEQGDSAMYLCASSPKRLAVDTQYFGPGTRLTVL.

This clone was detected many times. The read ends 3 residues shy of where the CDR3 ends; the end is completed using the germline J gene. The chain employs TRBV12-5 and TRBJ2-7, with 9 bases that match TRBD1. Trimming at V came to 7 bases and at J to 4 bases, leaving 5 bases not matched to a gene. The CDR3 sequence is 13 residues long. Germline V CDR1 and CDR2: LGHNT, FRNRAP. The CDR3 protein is CASAIDRGYEQYF. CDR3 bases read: TGTGCTAGTGCCATCGACAGGGGGTACGAG.

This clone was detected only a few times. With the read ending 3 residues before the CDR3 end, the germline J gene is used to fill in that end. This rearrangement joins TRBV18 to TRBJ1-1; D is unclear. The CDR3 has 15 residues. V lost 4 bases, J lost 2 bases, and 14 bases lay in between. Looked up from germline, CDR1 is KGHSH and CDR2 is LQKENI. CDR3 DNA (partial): TGTGCCAGCTCACTATTGGAACAGCCAAACACTGAA. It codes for CASSLLEQPNTE. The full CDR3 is CASSLLEQPNTEAFF.

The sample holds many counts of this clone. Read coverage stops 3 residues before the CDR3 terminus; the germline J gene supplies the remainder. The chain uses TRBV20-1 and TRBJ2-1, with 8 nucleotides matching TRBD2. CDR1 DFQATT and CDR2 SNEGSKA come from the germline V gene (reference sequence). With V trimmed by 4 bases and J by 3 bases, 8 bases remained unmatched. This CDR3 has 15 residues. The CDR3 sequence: CSAMTTSGRYNEQFF. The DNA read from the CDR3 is TGCAGTGCTATGACCACTAGCGGCCGCTACAATGAG.

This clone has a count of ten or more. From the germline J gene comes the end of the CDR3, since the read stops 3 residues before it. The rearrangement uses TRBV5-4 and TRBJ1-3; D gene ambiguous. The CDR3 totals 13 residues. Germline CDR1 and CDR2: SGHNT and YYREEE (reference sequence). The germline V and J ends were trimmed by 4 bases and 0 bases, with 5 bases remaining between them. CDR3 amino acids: CASSTVSGNTIYF. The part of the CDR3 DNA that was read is TGTGCCAGCAGCACAGTCTCTGGAAACACC.

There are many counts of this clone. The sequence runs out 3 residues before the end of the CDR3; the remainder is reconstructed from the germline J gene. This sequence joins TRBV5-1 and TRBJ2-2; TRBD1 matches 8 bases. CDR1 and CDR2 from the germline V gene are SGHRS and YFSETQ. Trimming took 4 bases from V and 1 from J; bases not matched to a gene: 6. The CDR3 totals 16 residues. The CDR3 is CASSATGTGNTGELFF. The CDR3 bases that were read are TGCGCCAGCAGCGCAACCGGGACAGGGAACACCGGGGAG.

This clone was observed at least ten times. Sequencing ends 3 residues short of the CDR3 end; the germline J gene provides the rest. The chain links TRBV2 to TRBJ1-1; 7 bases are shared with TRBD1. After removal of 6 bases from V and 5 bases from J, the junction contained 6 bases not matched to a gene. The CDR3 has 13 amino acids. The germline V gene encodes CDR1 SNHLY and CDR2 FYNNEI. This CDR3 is CASREGAGTEAFF. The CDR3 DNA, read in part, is TGTGCCAGCAGGGAGGGGGCGGGTACTGAA.